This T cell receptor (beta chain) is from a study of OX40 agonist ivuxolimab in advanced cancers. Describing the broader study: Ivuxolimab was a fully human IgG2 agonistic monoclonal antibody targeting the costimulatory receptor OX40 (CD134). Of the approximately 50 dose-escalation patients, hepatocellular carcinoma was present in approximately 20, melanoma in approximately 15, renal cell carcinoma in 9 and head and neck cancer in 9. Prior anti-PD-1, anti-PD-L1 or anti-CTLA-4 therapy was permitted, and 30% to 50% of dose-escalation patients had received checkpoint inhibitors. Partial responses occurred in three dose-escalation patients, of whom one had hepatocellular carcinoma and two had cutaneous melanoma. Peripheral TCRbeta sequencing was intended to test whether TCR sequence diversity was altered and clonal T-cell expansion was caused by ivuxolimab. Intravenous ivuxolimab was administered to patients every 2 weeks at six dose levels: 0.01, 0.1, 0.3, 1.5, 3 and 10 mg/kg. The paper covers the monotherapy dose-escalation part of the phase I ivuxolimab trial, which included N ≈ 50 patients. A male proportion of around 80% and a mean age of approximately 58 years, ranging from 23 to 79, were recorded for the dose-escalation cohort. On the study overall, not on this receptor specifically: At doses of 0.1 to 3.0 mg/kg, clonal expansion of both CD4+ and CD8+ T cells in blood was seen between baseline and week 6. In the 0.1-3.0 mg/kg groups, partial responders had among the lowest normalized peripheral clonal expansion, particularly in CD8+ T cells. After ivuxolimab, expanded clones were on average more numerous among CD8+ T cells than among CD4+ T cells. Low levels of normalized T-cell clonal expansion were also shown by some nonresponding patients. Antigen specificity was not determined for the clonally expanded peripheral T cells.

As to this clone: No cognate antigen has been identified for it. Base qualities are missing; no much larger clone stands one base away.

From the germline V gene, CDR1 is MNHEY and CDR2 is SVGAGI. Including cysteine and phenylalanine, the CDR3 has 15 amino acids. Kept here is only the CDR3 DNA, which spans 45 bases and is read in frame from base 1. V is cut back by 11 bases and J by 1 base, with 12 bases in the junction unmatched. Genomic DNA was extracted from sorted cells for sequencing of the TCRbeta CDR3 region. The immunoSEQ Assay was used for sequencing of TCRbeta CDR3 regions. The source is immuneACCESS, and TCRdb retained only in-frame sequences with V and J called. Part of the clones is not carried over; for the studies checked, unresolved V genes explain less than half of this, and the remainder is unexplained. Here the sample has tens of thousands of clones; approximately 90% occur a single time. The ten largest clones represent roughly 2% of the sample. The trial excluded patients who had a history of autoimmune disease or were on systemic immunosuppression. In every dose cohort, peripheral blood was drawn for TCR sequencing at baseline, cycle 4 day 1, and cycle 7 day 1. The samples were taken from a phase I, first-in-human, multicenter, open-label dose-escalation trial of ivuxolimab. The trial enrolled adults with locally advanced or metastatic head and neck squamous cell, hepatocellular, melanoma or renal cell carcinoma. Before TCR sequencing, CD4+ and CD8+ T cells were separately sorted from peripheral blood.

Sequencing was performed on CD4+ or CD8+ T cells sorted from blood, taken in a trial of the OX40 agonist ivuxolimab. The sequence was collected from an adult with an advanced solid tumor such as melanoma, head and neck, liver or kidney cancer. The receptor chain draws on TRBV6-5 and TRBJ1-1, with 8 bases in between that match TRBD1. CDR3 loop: CAGADRGVSNTEAFF. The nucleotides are TGTGCCGGCGCAGACAGGGGTGTTTCGAACACTGAAGCTTTCTTT.